These 17 T cell receptor beta chains were all obtained from the same sample, sequenced in a study of blood T cell repertoires in COVID-19. Measured with immunoSEQ multiplex PCR; TCRdb has only the in-frame clones, and not every one. The table has approximately 250,000 clones, approximately 86% seen once. Sequencing was carried out using peripheral blood. These receptors came from a woman aged 70-85 years with COVID-19, enrolled during active disease.

This clone was seen only a few times. The rearrangement joins TRBV7-6 to TRBJ1-2, with D uncertain. Trimming left V 4 bases short and J 2 bases short, with 14 bases between. CDR3 length: 15 residues. Germline assignment: CDR1 SGHVS and CDR2 FNYEAQ. CDR3: CASSSRPGGNYGYTF. CDR3 nucleotide sequence: TGTGCCAGCAGCTCAAGACCCGGAGGGAACTATGGCTACACCTTC.

This rearrangement joins TRBV18 to TRBJ2-1; a possible D gene is TRBD1 (6 bases). Trimming took off 3 bases at V and 3 bases at J, with 9 bases between the two ends. The CDR3 covers 14 residues. Germline loops: CDR1 KGHSH, CDR2 LQKENI. The CDR3 sequence: CASSPGQIYNEQFF. CDR3 DNA sequence: TGTGCCAGCTCACCCGGACAGATCTACAATGAGCAGTTCTTC.

The chain carries TRBV2 and TRBJ1-2, with D hard to call. Germline values: CDR1 SNHLY, CDR2 FYNNEI. The CDR3 contains 14 residues. V dropped 1 base and J dropped 2 bases, with 8 bases sitting between them. CDR3 loop: CASSEGFANYGYTF. The DNA for the CDR3 is TGTGCCAGCAGTGAAGGGTTTGCGAACTATGGCTACACCTTC. Supplemented by reference TRBV2 and TRBJ1-2, the full variable domain reads EPEVTQTPSHQVTQMGQEVILRCVPISNHLYFYWYRQILGQKVEFLVSFYNNEISEKSEIFDDQFSVERPDGSNFTLKIRSTKLEDSAMYFCASSEGFANYGYTFGSGTRLTVV.

The chain couples TRBV9 to TRBJ2-3; 8 positions match TRBD1. The V gene end was trimmed by 4 bases and the J gene end by 3 bases; junction bases not matched to a gene: 7. Germline loops: CDR1 SGDLS, CDR2 YYNGEE. This CDR3 is 15 amino acids long. CDR3 nucleotides: TGTGCCAGCAGCTACGGACAGGGCCGTACAGATACGCAGTATTTT. It is translated as CASSYGQGRTDTQYF.

The J gene is TRBJ1-5, the V gene TRBV24-1; 7 bases are shared with TRBD1. Trimming took 7 bases from V and 7 from J; bases not matched to a gene: 6. Germline V gives CDR1 KGHDR, CDR2 SFDVKD. The CDR3 totals 13 residues. As DNA, the CDR3 is TGTGCCACCAGCCTGACAGGGATGCAGCCCCAGCATTTT. Protein: CATSLTGMQPQHF.

The chain has TRBV18 and TRBJ2-7, with TRBD1 as a possible D gene (6 bases). V shed 4 bases and J shed 4 bases, with 11 bases lying between them. The CDR3 loop spans 13 amino acids. In germline, CDR1 is KGHSH, CDR2 LQKENI. DNA for the CDR3: TGTGCCAGCTCACACAGGGAGAGGTACGAGCAGTACTTC. Its translation is CASSHRERYEQYF.

The chain employs TRBV9 and TRBJ1-3; TRBD1 is a possible D gene (6 bases). The CDR3 has 16 amino acids. V lost 0 bases and J 0 bases, leaving 10 bases between the germline ends. Germline lookup yields CDR1 SGDLS and CDR2 YYNGEE. As DNA, the CDR3 is TGTGCCAGCAGCGTAGATCAGGGGTTCTCTGGAAACACCATATATTTT. Translated: CASSVDQGFSGNTIYF.

The CDR3 region has the DNA TGTGCCAGCAGTGAAGCACTACAGGGATTGAACTATGGCTACACCTTC. Translating gives CASSEALQGLNYGYTF. The rearrangement uses TRBV6-1 and TRBJ1-2; D possibly corresponds to TRBD1 (6 bases). V lost 0 bases, J lost 2 bases, and 13 bases lay in between. Per the germline V gene, CDR1 is MNHNS and CDR2 is SASEGT. This CDR3 has 16 amino acids.

This rearrangement joins TRBV9 to TRBJ1-4, with D possibly TRBD1 on 5 matching bases. CDR3 length equals 16 residues. Trimming pared 3 bases from V and 3 bases from J, leaving 15 bases between. The germline V gene has CDR1 SGDLS and CDR2 YYNGEE. The CDR3 region is CASSALAGNANEKLFF. The CDR3, as DNA: TGTGCCAGCAGCGCACTAGCAGGGAATGCTAATGAAAAACTGTTTTTT.

V usage is TRBV7-2 and J usage is TRBJ2-2; 12 bases are a match to TRBD2. The CDR3 consists of 18 residues. Germline V gives CDR1 SGHTA, CDR2 FQGNSA. With V trimmed by 3 bases and J by 1 base, 6 bases remained unmatched. As DNA, the CDR3 is TGTGCCAGCAGCTTTAGAGGACTAGCGGGGCGGAACACCGGGGAGCTGTTTTTT. Its protein is CASSFRGLAGRNTGELFF.

The chain couples TRBV30 to TRBJ1-1; 8 bases line up with TRBD1. Germline CDR1 and CDR2: GTSNPN and SVGIG (reference sequence). Losses at the gene ends were 0 bases for V and 1 base for J; bases not matched to a gene: 1. The CDR3 contains 14 residues. CDR3 nucleotides: TGTGCCTGGAGTGTAACAGGGGGGAACACTGAAGCTTTCTTT. Its protein product is CAWSVTGGNTEAFF.

The J gene is TRBJ2-7, the V gene TRBV13; D is perhaps TRBD1 (6 bases). CDR3 size: 14 residues. The germline V and J ends were trimmed by 0 bases and 2 bases, with 8 bases remaining between them. The V gene's germline CDR1 is PRHDT and CDR2 FYEKMQ (reference sequence). CDR3 protein: CASSLGAGAYEQYF. CDR3 DNA: TGTGCCAGCAGCTTAGGTGCAGGGGCCTACGAGCAGTACTTC.

The chain is built from TRBV19 and TRBJ2-3; possible D gene TRBD1, 6 bases. The CDR3 has 13 amino acids. CDR1 and CDR2 from the germline V gene are LNHDA and SQIVND (reference sequence). The CDR3 nucleotides are TGTGCTGCGACAGGTCGGGGCACAGATACGCAGTATTTT. This translates into CAATGRGTDTQYF.

The V gene is TRBV27, the J gene TRBJ1-4; D gene uncertain. The V gene lost 5 bases and the J gene lost 5 bases, with 12 bases spanning the gap. The germline V gene has CDR1 MNHEY and CDR2 SMNVEV (reference sequence). The CDR3 contains 14 residues. CDR3 DNA: TGTGCCAGCAGTCGAAGAGTCAAGAATGAAAAACTGTTTTTT. Translating it yields CASSRRVKNEKLFF.

The genes are TRBV6-6 and TRBJ1-5; D might be TRBD1 (5 bases). The CDR3 consists of 13 residues. Germline-derived CDR1 and CDR2 are MNHNY and SVGAGI (reference sequence). V was shortened by 2 bases and J by 12 bases, with 14 bases between the two germline ends. In nucleotides, the CDR3 is TGTGCCAGCAGTTACAATCAGGGTAGGCTCCAGCATTTT. This encodes CASSYNQGRLQHF.

The J gene is TRBJ1-3, the V gene TRBV10-3; 8 bases match TRBD1. The germline CDR1 and CDR2 sequences are ENHRY and SYGVKD. The length of the CDR3 is 15 residues. The junction had 6 bases not matched to a gene; V was cut back by 6 bases and J by 2 bases. CDR3 sequence: CAIRGQALAGNTIYF. The CDR3 DNA sequence: TGTGCCATCAGGGGACAGGCCCTAGCTGGAAACACCATATATTTT.

This chain joins TRBV4-2 and TRBJ1-1; 9 bases match TRBD1. Trimming took 4 bases from V and 1 from J; bases not matched to a gene: 4. The CDR3 sequence is 15 residues long. The germline V gene encodes CDR1 LGHNA and CDR2 YNFKEQ. The CDR3 DNA reads TGTGCCAGCAGCCTAATGACAGGGGGGAACACTGAAGCTTTCTTT. Amino acid sequence: CASSLMTGGNTEAFF.